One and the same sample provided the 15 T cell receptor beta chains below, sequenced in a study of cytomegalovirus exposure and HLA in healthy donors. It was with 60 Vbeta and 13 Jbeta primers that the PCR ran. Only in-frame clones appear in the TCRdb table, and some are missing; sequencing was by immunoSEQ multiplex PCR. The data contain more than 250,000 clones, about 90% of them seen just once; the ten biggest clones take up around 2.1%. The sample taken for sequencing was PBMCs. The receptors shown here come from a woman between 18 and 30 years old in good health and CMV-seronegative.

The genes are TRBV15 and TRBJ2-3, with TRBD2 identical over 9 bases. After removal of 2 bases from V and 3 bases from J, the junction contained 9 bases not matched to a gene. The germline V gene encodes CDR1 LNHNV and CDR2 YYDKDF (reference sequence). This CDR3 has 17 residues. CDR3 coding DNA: TGTGCCACCAGCAGAACACGAGCGGGGGGCCGGACAGATACGCAGTATTTT. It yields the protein CATSRTRAGGRTDTQYF.

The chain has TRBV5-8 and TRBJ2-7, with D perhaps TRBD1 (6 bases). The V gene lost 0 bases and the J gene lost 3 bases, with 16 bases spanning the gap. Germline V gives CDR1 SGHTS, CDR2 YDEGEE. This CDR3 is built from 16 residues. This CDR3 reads CASSLENFYRDYEQYF. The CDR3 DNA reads TGTGCCAGCAGCTTGGAAAACTTCTACAGGGACTACGAGCAGTACTTC. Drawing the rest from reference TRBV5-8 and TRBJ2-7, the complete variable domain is EAGVTQSPTHLIKTRGQQATLRCSPISGHTSVYWYQQALGLGLQFLLWYDEGEERNRGNFPPRFSGRQFPNYSSELNVNALELEDSALYLCASSLENFYRDYEQYFGPGTRLTVT.

CDR3 in DNA: TGTGCCAGCACCGAAGGGGGCTGGGATGGCTACACCTTC. This codes for CASTEGGWDGYTF. J is TRBJ1-2 and V is TRBV25-1, with 7 bases matching TRBD1. Trimming removed 7 bases from V and 6 bases from J; junction bases left unmatched: 8. The CDR3 has 13 amino acids. In germline, CDR1 is MGHDK, CDR2 SYGVNS.

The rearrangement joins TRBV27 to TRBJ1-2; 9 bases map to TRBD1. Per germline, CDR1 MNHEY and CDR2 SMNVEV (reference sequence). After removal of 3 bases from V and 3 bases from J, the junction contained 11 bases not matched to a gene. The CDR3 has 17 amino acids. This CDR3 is CASSFISPGQGDYGYTF. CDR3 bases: TGTGCCAGCAGTTTTATTTCGCCGGGACAGGGTGACTATGGCTACACCTTC.

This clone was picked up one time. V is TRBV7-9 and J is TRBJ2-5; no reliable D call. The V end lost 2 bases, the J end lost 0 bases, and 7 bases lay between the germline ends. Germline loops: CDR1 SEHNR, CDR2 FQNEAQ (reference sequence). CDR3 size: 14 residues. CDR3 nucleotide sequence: TGTGCCAGCAGCTTATTTACAGACCAAGAGACCCAGTACTTC. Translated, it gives CASSLFTDQETQYF.

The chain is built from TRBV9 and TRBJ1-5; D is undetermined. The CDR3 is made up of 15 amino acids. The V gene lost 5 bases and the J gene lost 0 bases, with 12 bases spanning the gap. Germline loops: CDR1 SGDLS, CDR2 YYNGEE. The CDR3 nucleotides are TGTGCCAGCAGTGCCTTCGAGAATAGCAATCAGCCCCAGCATTTT. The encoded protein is CASSAFENSNQPQHF.

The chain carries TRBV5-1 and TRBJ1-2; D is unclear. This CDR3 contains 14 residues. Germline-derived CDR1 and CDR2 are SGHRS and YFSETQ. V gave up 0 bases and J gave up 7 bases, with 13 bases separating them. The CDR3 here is CASSLGAPVGGYTF. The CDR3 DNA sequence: TGCGCCAGCAGCTTGGGGGCGCCGGTGGGTGGCTACACCTTC.

The CDR3 DNA follows: TGTGCCAGCAGCTTCGAGGTGCTCGTGAACACTGAAGCTTTCTTT. Translating it yields CASSFEVLVNTEAFF. The chain joins TRBV7-9 to TRBJ1-1; no firm D call. The CDR3 has 15 amino acids. CDR1 is SEHNR, CDR2 FQNEAQ, per germline (reference sequence). Trimming cost V 3 bases and J 0 bases, with 11 bases left between them.

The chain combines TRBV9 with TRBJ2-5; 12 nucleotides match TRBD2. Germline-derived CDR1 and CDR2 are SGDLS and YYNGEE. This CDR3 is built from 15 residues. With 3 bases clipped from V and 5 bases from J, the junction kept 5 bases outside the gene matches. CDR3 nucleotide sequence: TGTGCCAGCAGCGGTCTAGCGGGGGGGCTTGAGACCCAGTACTTC. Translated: CASSGLAGGLETQYF. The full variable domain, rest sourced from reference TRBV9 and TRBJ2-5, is DSGVTQTPKHLITATGQRVTLRCSPRSGDLSVYWYQQSLDQGLQFLIQYYNGEERAKGNILERFSAQQFPDLHSELNLSSLELGDSALYFCASSGLAGGLETQYFGPGTRLLVL.

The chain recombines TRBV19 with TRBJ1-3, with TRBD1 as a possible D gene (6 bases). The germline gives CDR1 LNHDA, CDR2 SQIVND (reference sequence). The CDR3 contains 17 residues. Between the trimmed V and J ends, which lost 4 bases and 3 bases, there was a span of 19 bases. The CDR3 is CASSTPLGGAYGNTIYF. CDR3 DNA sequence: TGTGCCAGTAGTACCCCACTCGGGGGGGCTTATGGAAACACCATATATTTT.

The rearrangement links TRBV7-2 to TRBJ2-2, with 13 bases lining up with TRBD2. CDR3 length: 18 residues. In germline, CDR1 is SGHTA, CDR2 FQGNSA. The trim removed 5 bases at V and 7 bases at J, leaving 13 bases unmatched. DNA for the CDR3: TGTGCCAGCAGCGCTTATCTACTAGCGGGGGGGCATATCGGGGAGCTGTTTTTT. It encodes CASSAYLLAGGHIGELFF.

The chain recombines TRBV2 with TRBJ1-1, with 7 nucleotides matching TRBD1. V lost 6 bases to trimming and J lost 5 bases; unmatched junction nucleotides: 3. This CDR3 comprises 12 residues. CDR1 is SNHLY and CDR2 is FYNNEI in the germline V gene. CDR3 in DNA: TGTGCCAGCAGCTCCAGGGGGACTGAAGCTTTCTTT. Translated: CASSSRGTEAFF.

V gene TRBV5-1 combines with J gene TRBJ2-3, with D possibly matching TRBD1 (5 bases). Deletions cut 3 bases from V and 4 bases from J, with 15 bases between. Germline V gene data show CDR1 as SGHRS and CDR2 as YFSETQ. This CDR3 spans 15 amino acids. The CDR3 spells CASSWGGAYPDTQYF. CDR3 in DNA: TGCGCCAGCAGCTGGGGCGGTGCCTATCCAGATACGCAGTATTTT.

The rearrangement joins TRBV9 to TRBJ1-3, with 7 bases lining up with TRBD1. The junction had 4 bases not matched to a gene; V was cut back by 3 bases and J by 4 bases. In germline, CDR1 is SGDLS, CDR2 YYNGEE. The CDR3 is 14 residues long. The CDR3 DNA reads TGTGCCAGCAGCGAACAGGGGAAGGGAAACACCATATATTTT. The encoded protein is CASSEQGKGNTIYF.

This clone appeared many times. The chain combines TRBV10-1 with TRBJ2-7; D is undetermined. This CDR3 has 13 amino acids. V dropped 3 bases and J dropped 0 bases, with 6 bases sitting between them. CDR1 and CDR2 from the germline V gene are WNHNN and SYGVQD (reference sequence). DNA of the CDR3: TGCGCCAGCAGTGACAGGATCTCCTACGAGCAGTACTTC. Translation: CASSDRISYEQYF.